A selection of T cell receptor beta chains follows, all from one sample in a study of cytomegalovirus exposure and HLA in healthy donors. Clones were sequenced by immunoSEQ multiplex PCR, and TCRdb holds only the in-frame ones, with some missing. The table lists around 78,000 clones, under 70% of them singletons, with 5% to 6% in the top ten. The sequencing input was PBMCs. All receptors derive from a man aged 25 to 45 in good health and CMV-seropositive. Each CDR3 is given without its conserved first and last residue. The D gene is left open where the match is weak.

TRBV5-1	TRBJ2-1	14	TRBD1	ASSLEGQGTFNEQF
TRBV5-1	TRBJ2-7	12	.	ASSRLQQNYEQY
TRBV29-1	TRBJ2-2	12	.	SVDRPTNTGELF
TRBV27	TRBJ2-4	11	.	ASSLRGRYIQY
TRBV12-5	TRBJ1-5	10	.	ASAQANQPQH
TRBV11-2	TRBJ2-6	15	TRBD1	ASSLLQGARGANVLT
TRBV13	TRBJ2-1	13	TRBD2	ASSLGAGGSHEQF
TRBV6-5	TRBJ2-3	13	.	ASSYDPSGTDTQY
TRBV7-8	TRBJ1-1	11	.	ASSLGRHTEAF
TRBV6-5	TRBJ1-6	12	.	ASSNAGGNSPLH
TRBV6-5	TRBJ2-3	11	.	ASSYEHTDTQY
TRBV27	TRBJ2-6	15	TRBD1	ASSKTGITSGANVLT
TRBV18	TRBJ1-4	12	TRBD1	ASSGQGPNEKLF
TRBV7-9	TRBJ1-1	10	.	ASSRGVAGAF
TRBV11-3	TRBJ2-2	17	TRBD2	ASSLDGGGSGSWPGELF
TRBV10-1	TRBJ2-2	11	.	ASSDFRTGELF
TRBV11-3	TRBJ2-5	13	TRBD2	ASSLDSSGMGEQY
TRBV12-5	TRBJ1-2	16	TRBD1	ASGFPSGTGMIQYGYT
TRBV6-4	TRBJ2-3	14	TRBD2	ASSETAGLATDTQY
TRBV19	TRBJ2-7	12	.	ASSIAGGTYEQY
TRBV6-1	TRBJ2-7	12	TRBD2	ASSEKAGRYEQY
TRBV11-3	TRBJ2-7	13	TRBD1	ASSSGTGTSYEQY
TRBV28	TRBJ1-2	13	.	ASSLWMGRSGGYT
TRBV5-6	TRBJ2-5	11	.	ASSFWTEETQY
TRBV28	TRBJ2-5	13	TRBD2	AARLTSGGRETQY
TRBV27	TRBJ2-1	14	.	ASSFSQGSSYNEQF
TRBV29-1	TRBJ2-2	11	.	SVLKLASGGLF
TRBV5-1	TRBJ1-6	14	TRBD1	ASSLNPTGLNSPLH
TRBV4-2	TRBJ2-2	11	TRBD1	ASSFEGDRKLS
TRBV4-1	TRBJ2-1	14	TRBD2	ASSQDGLAGVNEQF